These T cell receptor beta chains were read from a single sample in a study of cytomegalovirus exposure and HLA in healthy donors. Produced via immunoSEQ multiplex PCR; TCRdb's table is partial and in-frame only. The repertoire consists of about 160,000 clones, with roughly 80% occurring once and the leading ten covering 2% to 2.5%. Material: PBMCs. The source is a man over 45 in good health and CMV-seropositive. The conserved cysteine and the conserved F or W are not part of the CDR3 here. Fields, in order: J gene, clone size, V gene, CDR3 protein. Clone size appears in some rows only: once, few, many, or a class for an expanded clone.

j_call: TRBJ2-7; clone_size: .; v_call: TRBV19; cdr3_aa: ASSMELAGGYEQY
j_call: TRBJ1-2; clone_size: .; v_call: TRBV11-2; cdr3_aa: ASSRGRYGYT
j_call: TRBJ2-7; clone_size: .; v_call: TRBV10-3; cdr3_aa: AIREWNRGDEQY
j_call: TRBJ2-1; clone_size: .; v_call: TRBV9; cdr3_aa: ASSLASGAYNEQF
j_call: TRBJ1-6; clone_size: once; v_call: TRBV27; cdr3_aa: ASAPNGGSGYSPLH
j_call: TRBJ1-3; clone_size: .; v_call: TRBV4-1; cdr3_aa: ASSQEQSAGNTIY
j_call: TRBJ2-7; clone_size: .; v_call: TRBV7-9; cdr3_aa: ASGGTGIGYEQY
j_call: TRBJ1-1; clone_size: .; v_call: TRBV25-1; cdr3_aa: ASSFGTNTEAF
j_call: TRBJ1-1; clone_size: once; v_call: TRBV7-2; cdr3_aa: ASSSFGTGLNTEAF
j_call: TRBJ2-7; clone_size: .; v_call: TRBV30; cdr3_aa: AWTSGTGLYEQY
j_call: TRBJ2-5; clone_size: .; v_call: TRBV29-1; cdr3_aa: SVEIPSGAEETQY
j_call: .; clone_size: once; v_call: TRBV6-5; cdr3_aa: ASSYSGVEQY
j_call: TRBJ2-1; clone_size: .; v_call: TRBV6-6; cdr3_aa: ASSSGGSYNEQF
j_call: TRBJ2-3; clone_size: .; v_call: TRBV4-3; cdr3_aa: ASSQGSGGHTDTQY
j_call: TRBJ2-1; clone_size: few; v_call: TRBV7-3; cdr3_aa: ASSLRDRGNEQF
j_call: TRBJ2-1; clone_size: .; v_call: TRBV11-3; cdr3_aa: ASSLEFGLANEQF
j_call: TRBJ1-2; clone_size: once; v_call: TRBV9; cdr3_aa: ASSVSAGPAGYT
j_call: TRBJ1-1; clone_size: .; v_call: TRBV5-4; cdr3_aa: ASSSSGTEAF
j_call: TRBJ1-4; clone_size: .; v_call: TRBV5-1; cdr3_aa: ASSVRDSNEKLF
j_call: TRBJ2-6; clone_size: .; v_call: TRBV27; cdr3_aa: ASTKVAGGSSGANVLT
j_call: TRBJ2-7; clone_size: .; v_call: TRBV4-1; cdr3_aa: ASSQEKTGGRYEQY
j_call: TRBJ2-2; clone_size: .; v_call: TRBV5-5; cdr3_aa: ASSSLDTGELF
j_call: TRBJ2-1; clone_size: .; v_call: TRBV5-1; cdr3_aa: ASSSGLAGGNEQF
j_call: TRBJ2-2; clone_size: few; v_call: TRBV9; cdr3_aa: ASSETSGEVGELF
j_call: TRBJ1-6; clone_size: .; v_call: TRBV15; cdr3_aa: ATSRTGTGRSPLH
j_call: TRBJ1-3; clone_size: .; v_call: TRBV4-1; cdr3_aa: ASSQESEVFSGNTIY
j_call: TRBJ2-7; clone_size: few; v_call: TRBV7-6; cdr3_aa: ASSLSGTVRDEQY
j_call: TRBJ2-5; clone_size: few; v_call: TRBV27; cdr3_aa: ASSSLRTGKETQY
j_call: TRBJ1-2; clone_size: .; v_call: TRBV2; cdr3_aa: ASSEADGYT
j_call: TRBJ1-5; clone_size: .; v_call: TRBV10-3; cdr3_aa: AISESQTSNQPQH
j_call: TRBJ1-2; clone_size: .; v_call: TRBV7-9; cdr3_aa: ASSLARQEVSYGYT
j_call: TRBJ2-1; clone_size: .; v_call: TRBV28; cdr3_aa: ASSLRDEQF
j_call: TRBJ2-1; clone_size: .; v_call: TRBV6-6; cdr3_aa: ASTGYNEQF
j_call: TRBJ1-5; clone_size: few; v_call: TRBV19; cdr3_aa: ASSIRDQPQH
j_call: TRBJ2-1; clone_size: .; v_call: TRBV10-2; cdr3_aa: ASSKTSGGYNEQF
j_call: TRBJ2-3; clone_size: .; v_call: TRBV7-9; cdr3_aa: ASSISSWTIQGTDTQY
j_call: TRBJ1-2; clone_size: .; v_call: TRBV7-8; cdr3_aa: ASSPPGAGAHGYT
j_call: TRBJ2-7; clone_size: .; v_call: TRBV4-3; cdr3_aa: ASSRPGQSSEQY
j_call: TRBJ1-1; clone_size: .; v_call: TRBV25-1; cdr3_aa: ASSPLPGQSMWDTEAF
j_call: TRBJ2-7; clone_size: .; v_call: TRBV4-3; cdr3_aa: ASSQDSRGQGYEQY
j_call: TRBJ1-5; clone_size: .; v_call: TRBV7-2; cdr3_aa: ASSYGRVWNQPQH
j_call: TRBJ2-3; clone_size: once; v_call: TRBV28; cdr3_aa: ASSLEPAGALGGTQY
j_call: TRBJ1-3; clone_size: .; v_call: TRBV5-1; cdr3_aa: ASSIGGTGNTIY
j_call: TRBJ2-3; clone_size: .; v_call: TRBV18; cdr3_aa: ASRYGGGTDTQY
j_call: TRBJ1-6; clone_size: .; v_call: TRBV5-1; cdr3_aa: ASSLETGDNSPLH
j_call: TRBJ2-3; clone_size: once; v_call: TRBV4-3; cdr3_aa: ASSQVATSGTQY
j_call: TRBJ1-3; clone_size: .; v_call: TRBV5-1; cdr3_aa: ASSLSPDYSGNTIY
j_call: TRBJ1-6; clone_size: .; v_call: TRBV2; cdr3_aa: ASLLEGGYNSPLH
j_call: TRBJ2-7; clone_size: .; v_call: TRBV5-4; cdr3_aa: ASSLVEGEWQY
j_call: TRBJ2-6; clone_size: few; v_call: TRBV4-1; cdr3_aa: ASSQDPGGAGANVLT
j_call: TRBJ1-1; clone_size: .; v_call: TRBV5-1; cdr3_aa: ASSLSGGNTEAF
j_call: TRBJ2-5; clone_size: .; v_call: TRBV5-1; cdr3_aa: ASSAWGNRGQETQY